This TCR beta chain was captured in a study of Ad26.COV2.S vaccination and SARS-CoV-2 variants. Across the study: Trial arm assignment for the donor was COV1001 Ad26.COV2.S.

Study findings and constraints: It is possible that the TCR breadth and depth analyses underestimated the total T cell responses. Vaccine recipients showed a spike-specific TCR breadth that was higher than in placebo recipients.

TCRdb's table, derived via immunoSEQ multiplex PCR, lists solely in-frame clones and lacks some. The sample lists roughly 400,000 clones; about 88% were seen once. As to this clone: Its cognate antigen is unknown.

V was shortened by 5 bases and J by 10 bases, with 15 bases between the two germline ends. The CDR3 totals 14 residues. CDR1 and CDR2 from the germline V gene are SGHVS and FNYEAQ. Treatment of the sample: about 20 received Ad26.COV2.S at low or high dose, single or two shots; roughly five received placebo; per-sample allocation not given. Collection of the samples took place on day 63 after the first injection of vaccine or placebo. Its platform was an Ad26 vector, and its expressed antigen was Wuhan-strain SARS-CoV-2 spike. This chain joins TRBV7-6 and TRBJ1-6; D is unclear. This receptor was taken from a person between 18 and 60 years old who received the Ad26.COV2.S COVID-19 vaccine or a placebo. This specimen was peripheral blood, taken in a trial of Ad26.COV2.S vaccine versus placebo. As DNA, the CDR3 is TGTGCCAGCAGCGAGTCAGGCCTCTACTCACCCCTCCACTTT. Protein sequence: CASSESGLYSPLHF.